Listed here is a single TCR beta chain. Germline V gene data show CDR1 as MGHRA and CDR2 as YSYEKL. This CDR3 comprises 15 residues. Trimming took off 6 bases at V and 4 bases at J, with 19 bases between the two ends. The repertoire was sequenced with immunoSEQ multiplex PCR; TCRdb's copy has only in-frame clones and lacks some. The profile shows under 130,000 clones, 90% of them singletons. This record comes from a study of glioma-infiltrating T cells after dendritic cell vaccination. Time point denoted: after dendritic cell vaccination, including at tumor progression/relapse. The chain is built from TRBV4-1 and TRBJ2-7, with TRBD2 as a possible D gene (7 bases). The material sequenced was blood, taken after dendritic cell vaccination. The TCR comes from a human donor with glioblastoma. The CDR3: CASSHLGLGGYEQYF. In DNA, the CDR3 is TGCGCCAGCAGTCACCTCGGACTAGGGGGTTACGAGCAGTACTTC.